This T cell receptor (beta chain) was retrieved from a study of Graves' ophthalmopathy and Graves' hyperthyroidism. This clonotype was counted ten times or more. As yet, its antigen is unknown. Overall study results and limits: Blood also carried most expanded thyroid clonotypes exceeding 0.001 frequency. Ophthalmopathy progression was predicted by the model at roughly 66% sensitivity and less than 80% specificity.

Physicians reached a diagnosis by relying on clinical symptoms, serum thyroxine, TRAb, thyroid ultrasound and orbital computed tomography. The CDR3 consists of 16 residues. V was trimmed by 4 bases and J by 1 base, leaving 16 bases between them. CDR1 is MDHEN, CDR2 SYDVKM, per germline. RNA transcripts served as template for amplifying TCR beta CDR3 sequences. First-round RT-PCR relied on HTBI primers, and a second-round multiplex PCR came next. One entry per CDR3 protein, called by TCRdb with MiXCR from the multiplex PCR reads. Of under 350,000 distinct CDR3 sequences listed, about a sixth are singletons.

The sample taken for sequencing was peripheral blood. The receptor was isolated from an adult man with Graves' ophthalmopathy. The chain uses TRBV28 and TRBJ1-1; maybe TRBD1 (5 bases). The CDR3 protein is CASSYYKGVGNTEAFF. CDR3 nucleotide sequence: TGTGCCAGCAGTTATTATAAAGGGGTGGGGAACACTGAAGCTTTCTTT.